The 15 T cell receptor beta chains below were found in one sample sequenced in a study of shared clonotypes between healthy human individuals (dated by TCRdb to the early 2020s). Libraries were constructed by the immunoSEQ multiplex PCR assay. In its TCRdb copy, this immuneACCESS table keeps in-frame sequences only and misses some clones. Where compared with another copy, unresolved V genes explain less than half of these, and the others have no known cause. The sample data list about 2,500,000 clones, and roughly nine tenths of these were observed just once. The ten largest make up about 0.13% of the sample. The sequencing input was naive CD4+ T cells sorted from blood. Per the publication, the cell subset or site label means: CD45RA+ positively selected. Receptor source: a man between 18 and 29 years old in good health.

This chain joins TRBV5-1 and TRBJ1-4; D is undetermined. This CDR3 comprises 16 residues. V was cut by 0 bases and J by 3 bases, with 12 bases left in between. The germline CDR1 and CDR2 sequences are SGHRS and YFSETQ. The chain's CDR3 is CASSLGVGGSNEKLFF. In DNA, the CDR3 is TGCGCCAGCAGCTTGGGCGTGGGAGGGTCTAATGAAAAACTGTTTTTT.

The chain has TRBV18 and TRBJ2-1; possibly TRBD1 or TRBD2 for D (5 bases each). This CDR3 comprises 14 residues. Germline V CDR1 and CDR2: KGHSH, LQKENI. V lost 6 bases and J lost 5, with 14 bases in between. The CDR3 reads CASSPGAEDNEQFF. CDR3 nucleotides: TGTGCCAGCTCTCCCGGGGCGGAGGACAATGAGCAGTTCTTC.

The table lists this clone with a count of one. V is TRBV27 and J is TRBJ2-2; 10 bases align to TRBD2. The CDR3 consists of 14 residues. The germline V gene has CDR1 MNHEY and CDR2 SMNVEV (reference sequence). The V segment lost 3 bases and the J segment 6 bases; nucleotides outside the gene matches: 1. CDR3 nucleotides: TGTGCCAGCAGTTTGCTAGCGGGAGCCGGGGAGCTGTTTTTT. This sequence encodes CASSLLAGAGELFF.

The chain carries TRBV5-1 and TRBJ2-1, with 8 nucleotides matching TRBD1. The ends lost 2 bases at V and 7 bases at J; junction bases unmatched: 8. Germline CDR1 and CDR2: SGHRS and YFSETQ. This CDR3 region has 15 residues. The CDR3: CASSLFLTGGNEQFF. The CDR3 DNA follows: TGCGCCAGCAGCTTATTTTTAACAGGGGGAAATGAGCAGTTCTTC.

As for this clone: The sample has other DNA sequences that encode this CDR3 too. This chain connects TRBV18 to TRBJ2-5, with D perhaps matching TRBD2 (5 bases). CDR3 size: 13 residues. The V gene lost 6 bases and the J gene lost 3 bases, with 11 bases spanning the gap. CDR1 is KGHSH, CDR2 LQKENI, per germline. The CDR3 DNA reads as TGTGCCAGCTCGCCGGGGTTAAAAGAGACCCAGTACTTC. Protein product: CASSPGLKETQYF.

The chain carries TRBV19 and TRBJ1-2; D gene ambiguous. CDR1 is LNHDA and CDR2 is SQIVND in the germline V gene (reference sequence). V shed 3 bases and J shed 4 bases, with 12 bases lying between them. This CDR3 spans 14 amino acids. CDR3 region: CASSITATGYGYTF. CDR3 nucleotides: TGTGCCAGTAGTATCACAGCAACGGGCTATGGCTACACCTTC.

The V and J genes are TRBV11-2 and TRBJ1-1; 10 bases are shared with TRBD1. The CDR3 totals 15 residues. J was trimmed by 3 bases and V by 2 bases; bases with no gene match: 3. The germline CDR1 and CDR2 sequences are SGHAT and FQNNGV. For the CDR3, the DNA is TGTGCCAGCAGCTTAACCGGGACAGGGGACACTGAAGCTTTCTTT. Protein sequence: CASSLTGTGDTEAFF.

CDR3 coding DNA: TGTGCCATCACCCCCGGGACTAGTCTCAGGAATGAGCAGTTCTTC. Protein sequence: CAITPGTSLRNEQFF. The chain combines TRBV10-3 with TRBJ2-1, with 8 nucleotides matching TRBD2. V trimming: 7 bases; J trimming: 7 bases; junction bases outside the gene matches: 12. CDR1 is ENHRY and CDR2 is SYGVKD in the germline V gene. This CDR3 spans 15 amino acids.

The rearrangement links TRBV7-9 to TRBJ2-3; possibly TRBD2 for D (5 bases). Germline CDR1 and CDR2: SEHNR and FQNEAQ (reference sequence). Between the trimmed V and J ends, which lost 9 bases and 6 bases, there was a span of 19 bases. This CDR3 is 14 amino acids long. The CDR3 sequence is CARGSSGPVDTQYF. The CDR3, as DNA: TGTGCCAGAGGCTCCAGCGGCCCCGTTGATACGCAGTATTTT.

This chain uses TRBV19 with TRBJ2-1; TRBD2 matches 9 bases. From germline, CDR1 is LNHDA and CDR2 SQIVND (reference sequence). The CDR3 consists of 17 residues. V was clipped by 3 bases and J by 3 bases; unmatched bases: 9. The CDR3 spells CASSIIASGTIYNEQFF. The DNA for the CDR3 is TGTGCCAGTAGTATTATAGCTAGCGGGACCATCTACAATGAGCAGTTCTTC.

CDR3 in DNA: TGTGCCAGCTCACCACTTAGTATGGACACTGAAGCTTTCTTT. Residues: CASSPLSMDTEAFF. V and J are TRBV18 and TRBJ1-1; no clear D gene. V lost 1 base to trimming and J lost 3 bases, with 9 bases between them. Germline V gives CDR1 KGHSH, CDR2 LQKENI. The CDR3 covers 14 residues.

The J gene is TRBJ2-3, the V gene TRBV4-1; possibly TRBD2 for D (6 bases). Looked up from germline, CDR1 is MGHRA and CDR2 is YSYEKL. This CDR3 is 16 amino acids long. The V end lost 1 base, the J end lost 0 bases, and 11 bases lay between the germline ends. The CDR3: CASSQVYAGSTDTQYF. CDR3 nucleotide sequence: TGCGCCAGCAGCCAAGTTTACGCGGGAAGCACAGATACGCAGTATTTT.

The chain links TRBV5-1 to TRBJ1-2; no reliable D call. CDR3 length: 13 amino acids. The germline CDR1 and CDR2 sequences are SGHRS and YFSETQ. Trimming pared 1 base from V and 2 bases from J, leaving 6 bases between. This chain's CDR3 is CASSLRMNYGYTF. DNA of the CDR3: TGCGCCAGCAGCTTGAGGATGAACTATGGCTACACCTTC. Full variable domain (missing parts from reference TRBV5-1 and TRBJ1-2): KAGVTQTPRYLIKTRGQQVTLSCSPISGHRSVSWYQQTPGQGLQFLFEYFSETQRNKGNFPGRFSGRQFSNSRSEMNVSTLELGDSALYLCASSLRMNYGYTFGSGTRLTVV.

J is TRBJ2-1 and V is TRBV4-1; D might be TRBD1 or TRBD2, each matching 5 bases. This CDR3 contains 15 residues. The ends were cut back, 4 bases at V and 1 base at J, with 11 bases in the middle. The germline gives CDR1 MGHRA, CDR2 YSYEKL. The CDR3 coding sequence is TGCGCCAGCAGCCGGGACCCTGTATCCTACAATGAGCAGTTCTTC. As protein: CASSRDPVSYNEQFF.

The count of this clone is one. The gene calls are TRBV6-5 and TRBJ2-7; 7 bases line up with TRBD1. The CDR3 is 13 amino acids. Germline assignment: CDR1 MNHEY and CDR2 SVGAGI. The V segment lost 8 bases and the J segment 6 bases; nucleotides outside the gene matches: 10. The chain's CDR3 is CASGRQGSGEQYF. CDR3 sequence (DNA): TGTGCCAGCGGCAGACAGGGTTCGGGCGAGCAGTACTTC.